The 25 T cell receptor beta chains presented below share a single source sample, sequenced in a study of neurological immune-mediated disorders. The time point was: longitudinal time-point 2. Each CDR3 protein gets one entry after TCRdb re-called the 5' RACE reads with MiXCR. The sample contains about 80,000 distinct CDR3 sequences, around 6% of which appear only once. The sample comprised PBMCs. These receptors all stem from a woman aged 60-75 years with multiple sclerosis.

The V call is TRBV29-1, the J call TRBJ2-7; possibly TRBD1 for D (6 bases). V dropped 6 bases and J dropped 7 bases, with 10 bases sitting between them. The CDR3 runs to 10 residues. The V gene's germline CDR1 is SQVTM and CDR2 ANQGSEA. This CDR3 reads CSVGAGEQYF. As DNA, the CDR3 is TGCAGCGTGGGGGCCGGGGAGCAGTACTTC.

At least ten counts were recorded for this clonotype. The chain carries TRBV18 and TRBJ1-5, with D perhaps matching TRBD1 (5 bases). The ends were cut back, 3 bases at V and 1 base at J, with 19 bases in the middle. The CDR3 extends over 18 amino acids. Germline CDR1 is KGHSH and CDR2 is LQKENI. CDR3 bases: TGTGCCAGCTCACCCACCCCGCAGGGTAGCCGAAGCAATCAGCCCCAGCATTTT. It codes for CASSPTPQGSRSNQPQHF.

This clonotype was seen a few times. The rearrangement links TRBV6-2 or TRBV6-3 to TRBJ1-2, with 7 bases fitting TRBD1. The germline V gene encodes CDR1 MNHEY and CDR2 SVGEGT. Trimming took 6 bases from V and 0 from J; bases not matched to a gene: 16. The CDR3 contains 18 residues. In nucleotides, the CDR3 is TGTGCCAGCAGGCCCGGCCCCAGGACAGGCCTAGCTAACTATGGCTACACCTTC. Its protein product is CASRPGPRTGLANYGYTF.

This clonotype came up many times. The CDR3 DNA reads TGTGCCAGCAGTCCTCGGGGTAGCGGGAGATACAATGAGCAGTTCTTC. This sequence encodes CASSPRGSGRYNEQFF. This sequence joins TRBV25-1 and TRBJ2-1, with TRBD2 matching 9 bases. The junction had 9 bases not matched to a gene; V was cut back by 5 bases and J by 4 bases. The CDR3 totals 16 residues. Germline CDR1 and CDR2: MGHDK and SYGVNS.

In its sample, this clonotype was seen a few times. The chain uses TRBV7-6 and TRBJ2-7; TRBD1 matches at 9 bases. Germline lookup yields CDR1 SGHVS and CDR2 FNYEAQ. The CDR3 extends over 14 amino acids. V trimming: 6 bases; J trimming: 6 bases; junction bases outside the gene matches: 9. The chain's CDR3 is CASRAGTGSIEQYF. CDR3 DNA sequence: TGTGCCAGCAGGGCCGGGACAGGGTCGATCGAGCAGTACTTC.

Many counts were recorded for this clonotype. The CDR3 DNA follows: TGTGCCAGCAGCCAAGAGTCTAGCACAGATACGCAGTATTTT. The encoded protein is CASSQESSTDTQYF. The chain combines TRBV3-1 with TRBJ2-3, with no clear D. The germline V and J ends were trimmed by 0 bases and 0 bases, with 4 bases remaining between them. This CDR3 comprises 14 residues. Germline V lookup: CDR1 LGHDT, CDR2 YNNKEL (reference sequence).

On this clonotype itself: A read error may be the cause here, since a much bigger clone is one base away. This sequence joins TRBV5-1 and TRBJ1-1; 7 positions match TRBD1. Germline CDR1 SGHRS, CDR2 YFSETQ. CDR3 length: 16 residues. The CDR3 region is CASSLPTGVGNTVAFF. CDR3 sequence (DNA): TGCGCCAGCAGCTTGCCAACAGGGGTTGGGAACACTGTAGCTTTCTTT.

The chain employs TRBV3-1 and TRBJ2-1; 13 nucleotides line up with TRBD2. V lost 6 bases, J lost 13 bases, and 12 bases stayed unmatched. The germline V gene encodes CDR1 LGHDT and CDR2 YNNKEL (reference sequence). CDR3 length: 15 amino acids. As DNA, the CDR3 is TGTGCCAGCAGTCCACTAGCGGGGGGGTTGGGTGAACAGTTCTTC. Protein product: CASSPLAGGLGEQFF.

In this sample, this clonotype turned up once. This chain joins TRBV18 and TRBJ1-1; unclear D gene. This CDR3 has 16 amino acids. Germline CDR1 and CDR2: KGHSH and LQKENI. The germline V and J ends were trimmed by 5 bases and 0 bases, with 16 bases remaining between them. This CDR3 reads CASSSSSTSLNTEAFF. The CDR3 DNA is TGTGCCAGCTCATCCAGTTCGACATCCTTGAACACTGAAGCTTTCTTT.

This clonotype showed up many times. V gene TRBV7-9 combines with J gene TRBJ2-1; 10 nucleotides agree with TRBD1. The CDR3 extends over 13 amino acids. The V and J ends lost 10 bases and 8 bases, in that order; junction bases with no gene match: 8. Germline values: CDR1 SEHNR, CDR2 FQNEAQ (reference sequence). The chain's CDR3 is CANGDRGFHEQFF. The CDR3 nucleotides are TGTGCCAACGGGGACAGGGGTTTCCATGAGCAGTTCTTC.

Many counts were recorded for this clonotype. V is TRBV20-1 and J is TRBJ2-1, with 10 bases fitting TRBD1. V shed 3 bases, J shed 6 bases, and the junction held 11 bases outside the gene matches. This CDR3 is 16 amino acids long. Germline CDR1 reads DFQATT; CDR2 reads SNEGSKA (reference sequence). This chain's CDR3 is CSARGEDRGKINEQFF. DNA for the CDR3: TGCAGTGCTAGGGGAGAGGACAGGGGGAAGATCAATGAGCAGTTCTTC.

This clonotype appeared a single time. A much larger clone differs from this one at a single base, so this may be a read error. The rearrangement links TRBV6-5 to TRBJ1-2, with a weak D call TRBD1 (6 bases). Between the trimmed V and J ends, which lost 4 bases and 0 bases, there was a span of 15 bases. CDR3 size: 16 residues. Looked up from germline, CDR1 is MNHEY and CDR2 is SVGAGI. The CDR3 sequence: CASSFLSRGANYGYTF. Written as DNA, the CDR3 is TGTGCCAGCAGTTTTCTTAGCAGGGGAGCTAACTATGGCTACACCTTC.

This clonotype showed up many times. J is TRBJ2-4 and V is TRBV12-3 or TRBV12-4; no firm D call. This CDR3 has 15 residues. The ends were cut back, 3 bases at V and 0 bases at J, with 9 bases in the middle. The CDR3 region is CASSFGGLAKNIQYF. CDR3 sequence (DNA): TGTGCCAGCAGTTTCGGTGGGCTAGCCAAAAACATTCAGTACTTC.

This clonotype was counted many times. This chain joins TRBV29-1 and TRBJ2-2; 8 bases map to TRBD1. Germline-derived CDR1 and CDR2 are SQVTM and ANQGSEA. The CDR3 runs to 13 residues. The trim removed 5 bases at V and 7 bases at J, leaving 6 bases unmatched. The CDR3 region has the DNA TGCAGCGTTTCCCAGGGGGCTGGCGGGGAGCTGTTTTTT. Amino acid sequence: CSVSQGAGGELFF.

In its sample, this clonotype was seen many times. The chain carries TRBV20-1 and TRBJ1-2; unclear D gene. The V gene's germline CDR1 is DFQATT and CDR2 SNEGSKA (reference sequence). This CDR3 spans 13 amino acids. V shed 2 bases and J shed 4 bases, with 11 bases lying between them. The CDR3 nucleotides are TGCAGTGCTAGATCCCCAGAGTCCTATGGCTACACCTTC. Translation: CSARSPESYGYTF.

This clonotype was seen repeatedly, ten times or more. This chain joins TRBV7-2 and TRBJ1-2, with D unresolved. CDR1 and CDR2 from the germline V gene are SGHTA and FQGNSA. V gave up 5 bases and J gave up 8 bases, with 18 bases separating them. The CDR3 totals 14 residues. CDR3 nucleotides: TGTGCCAGCAGCCCTTGGACGGAGGGTTACGGCTACACCTTC. Translated, it gives CASSPWTEGYGYTF. Drawing the rest from reference TRBV7-2 and TRBJ1-2, the complete variable domain is GAGVSQSPSNKVTEKGKDVELRCDPISGHTALYWYRQSLGQGLEFLIYFQGNSAPDKSGLPSDRFSAERTGGSVSTLTIQRTQQEDSAVYLCASSPWTEGYGYTFGSGTRLTVV.

The chain couples TRBV19 to TRBJ2-7; D assignment may be TRBD1 or TRBD2 (5 bases each). Germline V lookup: CDR1 LNHDA, CDR2 SQIVND (reference sequence). V was trimmed by 10 bases and J by 2 bases, leaving 15 bases between them. The CDR3 consists of 13 residues. CDR3 sequence reads: CATGTSTTYEQYF. CDR3 coding DNA: TGTGCCACCGGGACCTCTACTACCTACGAGCAGTACTTC.

This clonotype was detected many times. This chain connects TRBV20-1 to TRBJ2-7; 7 bases are a match to TRBD2. The germline V gene has CDR1 DFQATT and CDR2 SNEGSKA (reference sequence). The CDR3 has 16 amino acids. With 0 bases clipped from V and 3 bases from J, the junction kept 11 bases outside the gene matches. CDR3 sequence (DNA): TGCAGTGCTAGAGATCTCACCGCGGGAGAAGTCTACGAGCAGTACTTC. Protein: CSARDLTAGEVYEQYF.

In this sample, this clonotype turned up many times. The chain is built from TRBV4-1 and TRBJ2-1, with D possibly being TRBD1 or TRBD2 (5 bases each). The CDR3 has 15 residues. V shed 4 bases and J shed 1 base, with 11 bases lying between them. Looked up from germline, CDR1 is MGHRA and CDR2 is YSYEKL. Here the CDR3 reads CASSLLGESYNEQFF. The CDR3 nucleotides are TGCGCCAGCAGCCTACTAGGGGAATCCTACAATGAGCAGTTCTTC.

This clonotype was picked up many times. V usage is TRBV20-1 and J usage is TRBJ1-1, with D possibly TRBD1 on 5 matching bases. Trimming pared 1 base from V and 7 bases from J, leaving 13 bases between. This CDR3 is built from 13 residues. Germline CDR1 reads DFQATT; CDR2 reads SNEGSKA (reference sequence). CDR3 region: CSARGGTGGEAFF. The CDR3 bases are TGCAGTGCTAGAGGCGGGACCGGAGGTGAAGCTTTCTTT.

This clonotype was seen repeatedly, ten times or more. This rearrangement joins TRBV5-1 to TRBJ2-3; D not resolved. Trimming took 3 bases from V and 4 from J, leaving 6 bases between them. Per germline, CDR1 SGHRS and CDR2 YFSETQ. This CDR3 contains 12 residues. The CDR3 spells CASSSLADTQYF. Written as DNA, the CDR3 is TGCGCCAGCAGCTCCTTGGCAGATACGCAGTATTTT.

This clonotype was counted ten times or more. The chain is built from TRBV7-9 and TRBJ2-5; 10 bases map to TRBD1. The CDR3 has 15 amino acids. Unmatched junction bases numbered 7, after V lost 5 bases and J lost 4 bases. CDR1 is SEHNR and CDR2 is FQNEAQ in the germline V gene (reference sequence). CDR3 coding DNA: TGTGCCAGCAGCCGGGACAGGGGTCAGCGAGAGACCCAGTACTTC. This gives the protein CASSRDRGQRETQYF. Using reference TRBV7-9 and TRBJ2-5 for the parts outside the CDR3, the full variable domain is DTGVSQNPRHKITKRGQNVTFRCDPISEHNRLYWYRQTLGQGPEFLTYFQNEAQLEKSRLLSDRFSAERPKGSFSTLEIQRTEQGDSAMYLCASSRDRGQRETQYFGPGTRLLVL.

In this sample, this clonotype turned up many times. The J gene is TRBJ2-5, the V gene TRBV3-1, with TRBD2 as a possible D gene (6 bases). CDR1 is LGHDT, CDR2 YNNKEL, per germline (reference sequence). This CDR3 is built from 16 residues. Trimming cost V 2 bases and J 1 base, with 14 bases left between them. The CDR3 sequence: CASSQFSSGGQETQYF. The CDR3 DNA follows: TGTGCCAGCAGCCAATTCTCATCCGGGGGCCAAGAGACCCAGTACTTC.

This clonotype was observed at least ten times. The CDR3 DNA sequence: TGCAGCGTTGTGCCGAGACAAACCCTAGCCAAAAACATTCAGTACTTC. As protein: CSVVPRQTLAKNIQYF. The chain is built from TRBV29-1 and TRBJ2-4; D unclear. This CDR3 has 16 residues. The ends were cut back, 4 bases at V and 0 bases at J, with 16 bases in the middle. The germline gives CDR1 SQVTM, CDR2 ANQGSEA.

The table lists this clonotype with many counts. The chain links TRBV20-1 to TRBJ2-7; D may be TRBD1 (7 bases). Trimming removed 3 bases at V and 1 base at J, with 13 bases between. Germline V lookup: CDR1 DFQATT, CDR2 SNEGSKA (reference sequence). The CDR3 spans 14 residues. The CDR3 nucleotides are TGCAGTGCTAGGGAGGGACAGCCGTCCTACGAGCAGTACTTC. This codes for CSAREGQPSYEQYF.